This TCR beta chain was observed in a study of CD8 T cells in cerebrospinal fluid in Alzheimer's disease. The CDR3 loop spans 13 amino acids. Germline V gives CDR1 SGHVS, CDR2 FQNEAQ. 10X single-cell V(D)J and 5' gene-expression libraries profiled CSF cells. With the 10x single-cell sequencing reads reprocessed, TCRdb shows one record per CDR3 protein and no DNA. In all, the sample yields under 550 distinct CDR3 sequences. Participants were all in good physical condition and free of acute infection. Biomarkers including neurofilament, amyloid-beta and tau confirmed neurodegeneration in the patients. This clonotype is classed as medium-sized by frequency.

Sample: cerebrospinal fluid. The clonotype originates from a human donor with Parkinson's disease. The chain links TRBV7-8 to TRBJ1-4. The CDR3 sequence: CATGGEDWEKLFF.